These 26 T cell receptor beta chains came from one sample sequenced in a study of identical twins. Via MiXCR, TCRdb re-called the 5' RACE reads, giving one row per CDR3 protein. This sample has 1.5 million or so distinct CDR3 sequences, with about 32% found just once. Sequenced input: cord blood. The receptors come from a newborn girl in good health.

This clonotype appeared many times. V is TRBV28 and J is TRBJ2-7, with unresolved D. Germline CDR1 is MDHEN and CDR2 is SYDVKM. Trimming left V 1 base short and J 0 bases short, with 7 bases between. The CDR3 runs to 14 residues. The DNA of the CDR3 is TGTGCCAGCAGTTTATACGTCAGCTCCTACGAGCAGTACTTC. Amino acid sequence: CASSLYVSSYEQYF. Full variable domain (rest looked up from reference TRBV28 and TRBJ2-7): DVKVTQSSRYLVKRTGEKVFLECVQDMDHENMFWYRQDPGLGLRLIYFSYDVKMKEKGDIPEGYSVSREKKERFSLILESASTNQTSMYLCASSLYVSSYEQYFGPGTRLTVT.

The rearrangement joins TRBV20-1 to TRBJ1-5; possible D gene TRBD1, 6 bases. Germline lookup yields CDR1 DFQATT and CDR2 SNEGSKA (reference sequence). This CDR3 has 12 residues. V lost 6 bases to trimming and J lost 3 bases, with 9 bases between them. CDR3 in amino acids: CSADSFNQPQHF. The CDR3 region has the DNA TGCAGTGCGGACAGTTTCAATCAGCCCCAGCATTTT.

V is TRBV28 and J is TRBJ2-7; D is unresolved. Trimming removed 5 bases from V and 2 bases from J, with 13 bases in between. CDR1 and CDR2 from the germline V gene are MDHEN and SYDVKM. The CDR3 has 14 amino acids. CDR3 loop: CASSRWQEAYEQYF. CDR3 DNA: TGTGCCAGCAGTCGTTGGCAGGAAGCCTACGAGCAGTACTTC.

This clonotype was detected many times. The chain combines TRBV10-3 with TRBJ1-2, with TRBD1 matching 9 bases. V dropped 2 bases and J dropped 5; count of bases not matched to a gene: 3. The CDR3 is 14 residues long. The V gene's germline CDR1 is ENHRY and CDR2 SYGVKD. The DNA for the CDR3 is TGTGCCATCAGTGAGACAGGGGGCGTTTATGGCTACACCTTC. Translation: CAISETGGVYGYTF.

This clonotype was recorded at least ten times. The chain uses TRBV28 and TRBJ2-7, with 8 bases matching TRBD2. The CDR3 loop spans 14 amino acids. The germline V gene has CDR1 MDHEN and CDR2 SYDVKM. Losses at the gene ends were 5 bases for V and 2 bases for J; bases not matched to a gene: 5. The CDR3 loop reads CASSPPGLAYEQYF. CDR3 bases: TGTGCCAGCAGTCCACCGGGACTAGCCTACGAGCAGTACTTC.

This clonotype was seen ten or more times. This CDR3 is CATSRGLSTDTQYF. In DNA, the CDR3 is TGTGCCACCAGCCGGGGACTTAGCACAGATACGCAGTATTTT. The V gene is TRBV15, the J gene TRBJ2-3, with D tentatively TRBD2 (6 bases). CDR1 LNHNV and CDR2 YYDKDF come from the germline V gene (reference sequence). The CDR3 is 14 residues long. Trimming took 5 bases from V and 0 from J, leaving 9 bases between them.

The V and J genes are TRBV20-1 and TRBJ1-2; 12 nucleotides agree with TRBD1. CDR1 and CDR2 from the germline V gene are DFQATT and SNEGSKA (reference sequence). The CDR3 consists of 18 residues. V was clipped by 0 bases and J by 0 bases; unmatched bases: 8. CDR3 region: CSARDLRDRGLSNYGYTF. In DNA, the CDR3 is TGCAGTGCTAGAGATCTTCGGGACAGGGGGCTATCTAACTATGGCTACACCTTC.

The CDR3 sequence: CASSRDRGGYNEQYF. CDR3 coding DNA: TGCGCCAGCAGCCGCGACAGGGGGGGCTACAATGAGCAGTACTTC. The V gene is TRBV5-1, the J gene TRBJ2-7; TRBD1 aligns across 9 bases. Looked up from germline, CDR1 is SGHRS and CDR2 is YFSETQ. J lost 7 bases, V lost 4 bases, and 12 bases had no gene match. CDR3 length equals 15 residues.

This clonotype appeared a few times. The chain employs TRBV6-2 or TRBV6-3 and TRBJ2-2, with 14 bases identical to TRBD2. Germline loops: CDR1 MNHEY, CDR2 SVGEGT. The CDR3 sequence is 15 residues long. J was trimmed by 5 bases and V by 7 bases; bases with no gene match: 3. CDR3 nucleotides: TGTGCCAGCACTGGACTAGCGGGAGGAACCGGGGAGCTGTTTTTT. It is translated as CASTGLAGGTGELFF.

In this sample, this clonotype turned up once. Being one base from a much bigger clone, this may be a read error. This rearrangement joins TRBV6-5 to TRBJ1-4; D is possibly TRBD1 (5 bases). The CDR3 extends over 14 amino acids. The germline V gene encodes CDR1 MNHEY and CDR2 SVGAGI. CDR3 region: CASSYGATNERLFF. The DNA of the CDR3 is TGTGCCAGCAGTTACGGGGCAACTAATGAAAGACTGTTTTTT.

This clonotype was found a few times. V gene TRBV12-3 or TRBV12-4 combines with J gene TRBJ2-1, with TRBD2 matching over 8 bases. Trimming at V came to 0 bases and at J to 6 bases, leaving 7 bases not matched to a gene. The CDR3 is 16 amino acids. CDR3 nucleotides: TGTGCCAGCAGTTTAGCTCGGACTAGCTGGGCCAATGAGCAGTTCTTC. Protein: CASSLARTSWANEQFF.

The chain combines TRBV6-1 with TRBJ2-2; 11 bases match TRBD2. Germline V lookup: CDR1 MNHNS, CDR2 SASEGT. V shed 6 bases, J shed 4 bases, and the junction held 13 bases outside the gene matches. CDR3 length equals 18 residues. Written as DNA, the CDR3 is TGTGCCAGCAGCAAACTAGCGGGAGTGACGCGTAGCACCGGGGAGCTGTTTTTT. Translation: CASSKLAGVTRSTGELFF.

The chain combines TRBV20-1 with TRBJ2-1; 7 nucleotides align to TRBD2. With 5 bases clipped from V and 0 bases from J, the junction kept 7 bases outside the gene matches. This CDR3 is built from 15 residues. In germline, CDR1 is DFQATT, CDR2 SNEGSKA (reference sequence). The CDR3 spells CSARKAGSSYNEQFF. DNA of the CDR3: TGCAGTGCTCGTAAAGCGGGAAGCTCCTACAATGAGCAGTTCTTC.

This clonotype was recorded a few times. This chain links TRBV11-2 with TRBJ2-7; 7 nucleotides agree with TRBD2. The junction had 6 bases not matched to a gene; V was cut back by 5 bases and J by 2 bases. Germline-derived CDR1 and CDR2 are SGHAT and FQNNGV. The CDR3 is made up of 14 amino acids. The CDR3 loop is CASSPRTRAYEQYF. The CDR3 coding sequence is TGTGCCAGCAGCCCCCGGACTAGAGCCTACGAGCAGTACTTC.

The chain carries TRBV6-5 and TRBJ2-1, with D tentatively TRBD2 (5 bases). V was shortened by 4 bases and J by 10 bases, with 20 bases between the two germline ends. This CDR3 region has 15 residues. Germline V gives CDR1 MNHEY, CDR2 SVGAGI. CDR3 bases: TGTGCCAGCAGTTTCGGGAACAGTGCCACCTACGAGCAGTTCTTC. This translates into CASSFGNSATYEQFF.

The rearrangement joins TRBV11-2 to TRBJ2-1, with 11 bases matching TRBD2. The CDR3 loop spans 17 amino acids. J lost 5 bases, V lost 0 bases, and 6 bases had no gene match. The germline V gene encodes CDR1 SGHAT and CDR2 FQNNGV. The CDR3, as DNA: TGTGCCAGCAGCTTAGAGACCGGGACTAGCGGCCACAATGAGCAGTTCTTC. Protein sequence: CASSLETGTSGHNEQFF.

J is TRBJ2-5 and V is TRBV12-3 or TRBV12-4, with TRBD1 identical over 10 bases. This CDR3 is built from 12 residues. Trimming removed 5 bases from V and 11 bases from J; junction bases left unmatched: 5. CDR3: CASSPGQGMQYF. The CDR3 DNA is TGTGCCAGCAGTCCGGGACAGGGGATGCAGTACTTC.

The rearrangement uses TRBV29-1 and TRBJ2-1; 7 positions match TRBD2. Looked up from germline, CDR1 is SQVTM and CDR2 is ANQGSEA. The CDR3 has 15 residues. The V gene end was trimmed by 8 bases and the J gene end by 5 bases; junction bases not matched to a gene: 15. The CDR3 is CSTWGTRGEDNEQFF. The DNA of the CDR3 is TGCAGCACATGGGGAACACGGGGGGAGGACAATGAGCAGTTCTTC.

The chain joins TRBV20-1 to TRBJ1-1; a weak D match, TRBD1 (5 bases). V was clipped by 2 bases and J by 1 base, with 23 bases between them. CDR1 is DFQATT, CDR2 SNEGSKA, per germline (reference sequence). This CDR3 region has 18 residues. This CDR3 is CSARILGRGGGENTEAFF. In nucleotides, the CDR3 is TGCAGTGCTAGAATTCTGGGAAGGGGAGGAGGGGAGAACACTGAAGCTTTCTTT.

This clonotype was recorded at least ten times. V usage is TRBV29-1 and J usage is TRBJ2-3, with D uncertain. CDR3 length equals 10 residues. V lost 2 bases to trimming and J lost 3 bases, with 0 bases between them. CDR1 and CDR2 (germline): SQVTM, ANQGSEA. In nucleotides, the CDR3 is TGCAGCGTTGAAACAGATACGCAGTATTTT. It codes for CSVETDTQYF.

For this clonotype: A read error may be the cause here, since a much bigger clone is one base away. The V call is TRBV28, the J call TRBJ2-1; unclear D gene. This CDR3 contains 16 residues. In germline, CDR1 is MDHEN, CDR2 SYDVKM. Trimming cost V 5 bases and J 10 bases, with 24 bases left between them. The CDR3 region is CASSHPDVRITYEQFF. The CDR3 DNA is TGTGCCAGCAGTCACCCTGACGTGCGGATTACCTACGAGCAGTTCTTC.

J is TRBJ1-1 and V is TRBV20-1; no clear D. CDR1 and CDR2 from the germline V gene are DFQATT and SNEGSKA (reference sequence). V was clipped by 3 bases and J by 5 bases, with 19 bases between them. The CDR3 is 15 residues long. The DNA for the CDR3 is TGCAGTGCTAGGGACCTTACCCGGGGTGATACTGAAGCTTTCTTT. This translates into CSARDLTRGDTEAFF.

The V and J genes are TRBV12-3 or TRBV12-4 and TRBJ2-1, with 11 bases aligning to TRBD2. V lost 8 bases, J lost 5 bases, and 20 bases stayed unmatched. This CDR3 comprises 19 residues. CDR3 DNA: TGTGCCAGCGCTTTTGTGAAGCTAGCGGGAGGAACGGTAAACAATGAGCAGTTCTTC. Translation: CASAFVKLAGGTVNNEQFF.

In this sample, this clonotype turned up many times. The V and J genes are TRBV20-1 and TRBJ2-1; tentative D call: TRBD2 (5 bases). Looked up from germline, CDR1 is DFQATT and CDR2 is SNEGSKA (reference sequence). The V and J ends lost 5 bases and 6 bases respectively, with 11 bases between them. This CDR3 has 12 residues. The CDR3: CSAGRTPNEQFF. The CDR3 region has the DNA TGCAGTGCTGGCCGGACTCCCAATGAGCAGTTCTTC.

This sequence joins TRBV27 and TRBJ2-5; 13 positions match TRBD2. The CDR3 has 19 amino acids. The V segment lost 5 bases and the J segment 5 bases; nucleotides outside the gene matches: 17. Germline lookup yields CDR1 MNHEY and CDR2 SMNVEV (reference sequence). This CDR3 reads CASSPRTSGRRQRSETQYF. In DNA form, the CDR3 reads TGTGCCAGCAGTCCCCGGACTAGCGGGAGAAGGCAGCGTAGTGAGACCCAGTACTTC.

There are a few counts of this clonotype. The chain is built from TRBV27 and TRBJ2-7; the D is unclear. CDR1 MNHEY and CDR2 SMNVEV come from the germline V gene (reference sequence). V lost 6 bases, J lost 2 bases, and 11 bases lay in between. The CDR3 totals 13 residues. CDR3 coding DNA: TGTGCCAGCAGGTCCTGGTTCCCCTACGAGCAGTACTTC. Translating gives CASRSWFPYEQYF.